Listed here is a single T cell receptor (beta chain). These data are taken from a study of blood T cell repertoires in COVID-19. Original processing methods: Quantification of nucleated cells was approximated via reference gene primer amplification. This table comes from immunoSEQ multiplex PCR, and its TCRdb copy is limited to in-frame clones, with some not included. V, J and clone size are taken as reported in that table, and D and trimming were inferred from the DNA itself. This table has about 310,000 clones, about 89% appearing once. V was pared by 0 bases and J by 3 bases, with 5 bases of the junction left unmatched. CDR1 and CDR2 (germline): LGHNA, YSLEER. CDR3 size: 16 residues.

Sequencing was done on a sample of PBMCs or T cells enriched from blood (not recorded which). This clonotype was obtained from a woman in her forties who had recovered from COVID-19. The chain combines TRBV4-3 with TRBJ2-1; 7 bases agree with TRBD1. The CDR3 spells CASSQDLGQVYNEQFF. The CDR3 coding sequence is TGCGCCAGCAGCCAAGATCTTGGACAGGTCTACAATGAGCAGTTCTTC.